This T cell receptor (beta chain) originates from a study of blood T cells in healthy people across ages. Points on this clonotype: A clone one base away is much larger, so this may be a read error.

Together with a sample-barcoded 5' primer, a J-beta primer mix was included in a second PCR lasting roughly 6 to 12 cycles. TCRdb re-analysed the 5' RACE reads in MiXCR, keeping a single row per CDR3 protein. Here the sample spans about 650,000 distinct CDR3 sequences, 32% being singletons. Germline CDR1 and CDR2: MNHEY and SMNVEV (reference sequence). The CDR3 is 14 amino acids. This receptor was identified in a woman of 80 years or more in good health. The chain links TRBV27 to TRBJ2-3; the D gene is possibly TRBD1 (5 bases). The specimen was blood. CDR3 sequence: CASSLSGSTGTQYF. CDR3 DNA: TGTGCCAGCAGTTTATCTGGTAGCACAGGTACGCAGTATTTT.